This T cell receptor (beta chain) was recovered during a study of blood T cell repertoires in COVID-19. The CDR3 runs 16 residues. V gave up 5 bases and J gave up 3 bases, with 17 bases separating them. Repertoires were generated with immunoSEQ multiplex PCR, while TCRdb's copy carries only in-frame clones and drops some. The sample has approximately 330,000 clones; 80% to 90% are singletons. Sequenced: peripheral blood. The genes are TRBV23-1 and TRBJ1-5; D is unresolved. TRBV23-1 counts as an open reading frame of uncertain function. This TCR was recovered from a man aged 25-40 years with COVID-19, enrolled during active disease. CDR3 nucleotides: TGCGCCAGCAGTATGAGGTTGGCATTTAACAATCAGCCCCAGCATTTT. It specifies CASSMRLAFNNQPQHF.